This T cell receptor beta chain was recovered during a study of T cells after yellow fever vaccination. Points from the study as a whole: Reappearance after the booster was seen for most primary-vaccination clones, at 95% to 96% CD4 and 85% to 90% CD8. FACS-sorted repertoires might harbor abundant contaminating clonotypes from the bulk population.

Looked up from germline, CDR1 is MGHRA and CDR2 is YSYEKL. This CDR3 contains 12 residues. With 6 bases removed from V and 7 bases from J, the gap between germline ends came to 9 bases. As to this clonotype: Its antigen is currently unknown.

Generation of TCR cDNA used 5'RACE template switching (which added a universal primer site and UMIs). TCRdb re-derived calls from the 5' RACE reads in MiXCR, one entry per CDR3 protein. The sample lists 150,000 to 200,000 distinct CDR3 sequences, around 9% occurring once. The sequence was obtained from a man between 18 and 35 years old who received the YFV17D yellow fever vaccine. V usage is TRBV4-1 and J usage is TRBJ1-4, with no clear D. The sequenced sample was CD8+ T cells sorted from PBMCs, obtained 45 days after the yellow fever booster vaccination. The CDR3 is CASSQNGEKLFF. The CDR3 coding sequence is TGCGCCAGCAGTCAAAACGGTGAAAAACTGTTTTTT.